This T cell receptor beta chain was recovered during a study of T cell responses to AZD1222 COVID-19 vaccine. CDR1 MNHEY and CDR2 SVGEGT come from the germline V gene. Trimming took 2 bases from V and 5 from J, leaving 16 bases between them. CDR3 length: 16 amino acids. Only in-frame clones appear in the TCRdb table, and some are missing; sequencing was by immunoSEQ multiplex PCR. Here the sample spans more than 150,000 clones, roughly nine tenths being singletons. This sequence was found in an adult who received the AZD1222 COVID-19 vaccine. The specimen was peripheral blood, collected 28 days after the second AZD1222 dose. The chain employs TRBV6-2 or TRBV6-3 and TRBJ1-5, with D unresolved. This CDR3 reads CASSYSEGMVDQPQHF. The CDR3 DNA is TGTGCCAGCAGTTACAGTGAGGGCATGGTGGATCAGCCCCAGCATTTT.